One and the same sample provided the 13 T cell receptor beta chains below, sequenced in a study of cytomegalovirus exposure and HLA in healthy donors. PCR used 60 Vbeta primers and 13 Jbeta primers. Using immunoSEQ multiplex PCR, the repertoire was profiled, and TCRdb retains in-frame clones only, with some absent. The data show 100,000 to 150,000 clones, with roughly 80% seen just once and 4% to 4.5% held by the top ten. The source material was PBMCs. These receptors all come from a woman aged 40 to 50 in good health and CMV-seronegative.

V usage is TRBV7-2 and J usage is TRBJ2-1, with a possible D match to TRBD2 (6 bases). The V end was cut by 5 bases, the J end by 0 bases, with 11 bases between. CDR3 length: 15 amino acids. Germline V lookup: CDR1 SGHTA, CDR2 FQGNSA. CDR3 coding DNA: TGTGCCAGCAGCCCGGGACTGTTCTCCTACAATGAGCAGTTCTTC. It yields the protein CASSPGLFSYNEQFF.

J is TRBJ1-4 and V is TRBV6-1; D is unclear. The germline CDR1 and CDR2 sequences are MNHNS and SASEGT. The V and J ends lost 7 bases and 4 bases respectively, with 13 bases between them. There are 14 residues in the CDR3. The CDR3 sequence is CASILGLNNEKLFF. CDR3 nucleotide sequence: TGTGCCAGCATACTCGGACTGAATAATGAAAAACTGTTTTTT.

V usage is TRBV21-1 and J usage is TRBJ2-3; the D segment call TRBD1 is taken from the table without a DNA check. TRBV21-1 is a pseudogene segment. The CDR3 covers 18 residues. The CDR3 sequence: CASSKNLRDSGWTDTQYF. CDR3 DNA: TGTGCCAGCAGCAAAAACCTACGTGACAGTGGGTGGACAGATACGCAGTATTTT.

The V and J genes are TRBV6-6 and TRBJ2-3; 9 positions match TRBD1. The CDR3 sequence is 16 residues long. Trimming took 6 bases from V and 1 from J; bases not matched to a gene: 8. The germline V gene has CDR1 MNHNY and CDR2 SVGAGI (reference sequence). The CDR3 loop is CASRYTGQGRTDTQYF. DNA for the CDR3: TGTGCCAGCAGATACACGGGACAGGGTCGCACAGATACGCAGTATTTT.

V is TRBV29-1 and J is TRBJ2-7, with TRBD1 matching 7 bases. V lost 6 bases to trimming and J lost 3 bases; unmatched junction nucleotides: 5. CDR3 length: 12 amino acids. Germline V gene sequence: CDR1 SQVTM, CDR2 ANQGSEA. CDR3 sequence: CSVRDSVYEQYF. CDR3 nucleotides: TGCAGCGTCCGGGACAGCGTCTACGAGCAGTACTTC.

This rearrangement joins TRBV27 to TRBJ2-3, with 11 bases fitting TRBD2. The germline V gene encodes CDR1 MNHEY and CDR2 SMNVEV (reference sequence). The V and J ends lost 0 bases and 9 bases, in that order; junction bases with no gene match: 8. The CDR3 has 16 amino acids. The CDR3 spells CASSLSLGTSGETQYF. CDR3 in DNA: TGTGCCAGCAGTTTATCGTTAGGGACTAGCGGCGAGACGCAGTATTTT.

V and J are TRBV18 and TRBJ2-3, with TRBD2 matching over 12 bases. V dropped 3 bases and J dropped 1; count of bases not matched to a gene: 2. This CDR3 spans 16 amino acids. Germline V gene lookup returns CDR1 KGHSH and CDR2 LQKENI. CDR3 sequence: CASSPRLAGGTDTQYF. The DNA of the CDR3 is TGTGCCAGCTCACCCAGACTAGCGGGGGGCACAGATACGCAGTATTTT.

The V call is TRBV2, the J call TRBJ2-7, with TRBD1 as a possible D gene (6 bases). This CDR3 contains 11 residues. CDR1 and CDR2 from the germline V gene are SNHLY and FYNNEI. V was shortened by 8 bases and J by 6 bases, with 11 bases between the two germline ends. The CDR3 spells CASAGVSEQYF. In DNA form, the CDR3 reads TGTGCCAGCGCAGGGGTAAGCGAGCAGTACTTC.

This chain uses TRBV10-3 with TRBJ1-4; no clear D. The CDR3 contains 19 residues. V was pared by 3 bases and J by 0 bases, with 20 bases between. Germline-derived CDR1 and CDR2 are ENHRY and SYGVKD. The CDR3 nucleotides are TGTGCCATCAGTGACCCCCACGGATCACCCGGGACAACTAATGAAAAACTGTTTTTT. It codes for CAISDPHGSPGTTNEKLFF.

The CDR3 spells CASSKTNRGPVLRSYNEQFF. CDR3 coding DNA: TGTGCCAGCAGCAAAACGAACAGGGGACCGGTCCTGAGGTCCTACAATGAGCAGTTCTTC. The chain combines TRBV5-8 with TRBJ2-1; 7 nucleotides align to TRBD1. Per the germline V gene, CDR1 is SGHTS and CDR2 is YDEGEE. The CDR3 is made up of 20 amino acids. V was clipped by 4 bases and J by 1 base; unmatched bases: 20.

J is TRBJ1-6 and V is TRBV27; perhaps TRBD1 as D (6 bases). V shed 10 bases and J shed 7 bases, with 14 bases lying between them. This CDR3 has 13 amino acids. Germline V gene lookup returns CDR1 MNHEY and CDR2 SMNVEV (reference sequence). The CDR3 is CATASQGNSPLHF. The CDR3 DNA reads as TGTGCCACCGCGAGCCAGGGGAATTCACCCCTCCACTTT.

This chain connects TRBV28 to TRBJ2-7; 7 bases fit TRBD2. Germline CDR1 reads MDHEN; CDR2 reads SYDVKM. The CDR3 runs 13 residues. V shed 8 bases and J 3 bases; nucleotides not matched to a gene: 7. Here the CDR3 reads CASRGEGYYEQYF. The CDR3 nucleotides read TGTGCCAGCCGCGGGGAGGGTTACTACGAGCAGTACTTC.

The chain uses TRBV28 and TRBJ1-1; D perhaps matches TRBD1 (6 bases). This CDR3 spans 14 amino acids. Germline V gene sequence: CDR1 MDHEN, CDR2 SYDVKM. Trimming left V 2 bases short and J 10 bases short, with 17 bases between. CDR3 in DNA: TGTGCCAGCAGTTTAGGTACAGGGAAGATCGGAGCTTTCTTT. It yields the protein CASSLGTGKIGAFF.